This T cell receptor (beta chain) was sequenced during a study of PD-L1 blockade in urothelial cancer (dated by TCRdb to about 2017). As for the study more broadly: Therapy was started in the mid-2010s for all patients, and atezolizumab 1,200 mg was administered intravenously every 3 weeks. About 85% of the roughly 29 patients were males with bladder-origin urothelial cancer, and about 60% of the roughly 29 reported a prior smoking history. Patients had an ECOG performance status of 0 or 1 and had received between 0 and 3 prior chemotherapy regimens. Blood samples were analyzed 3 weeks after the start of treatment (second dose) and 6 weeks after the start of treatment. Blood samples gave a median of about 130,000 T cells and tens of thousands of unique TCRs, with a median clonality of roughly 0.081. An exploratory multi-omic analysis was conducted of the somatic, immune and clinical correlates of response to PD-L1 blockade with atezolizumab in urothelial cancer. Pretreatment tumor samples, along with matched peripheral blood collected serially before and after atezolizumab treatment, underwent TCR sequencing. Durable clinical benefit meant progression-free survival longer than 6 months, and TCR features were also tested against progression-free and overall survival. In the same patients who had TCR sequencing, pretreatment tumors also underwent whole exome sequencing and RNA sequencing. Durable clinical benefit was achieved by nine patients and was not achieved by 20 patients. Pretreatment blood TCR-seq was available for about 27 patients, at least one posttreatment blood collection was obtained for around 24 patients, and tumor TCR-seq was available for around 24 patients. The research as a whole found: A pretreatment peripheral blood TCR clonality below the median was linked to improved progression-free and overall survival. Greater expansion of tumor-associated TCR clones in peripheral blood 3 weeks after the start of treatment was observed in patients with durable benefit (n of about 21, p = 0.022). Small sample size (n ≈ 27) and many exploratory analyses mean the results are intended to be hypothesis-generating.

What the time point label conveys for this sample: peripheral blood 6 weeks after treatment start. A total of 25 to 35 patients with locally advanced or metastatic urothelial carcinoma, treated at Memorial Sloan Kettering on a trial protocol, made up the cohort. Peripheral blood mononuclear cells were collected from each patient pretreatment and during treatment, giving between 1 and 8 total time points per patient. The Qiagen DNeasy Blood extraction kit was used to purify genomic DNA from total PBMCs and from tumor samples. Collected pretreatment and during treatment, PBMCs were isolated and stored as previously described. Synthetic TCR analog templates were spiked into each PCR to estimate absolute template abundance from read counts. The immunoSEQ assay was used to amplify TCRbeta CDR3 regions from genomic DNA with bias-controlled V and J gene primers. Sequencing of rearranged TCRbeta segments was done at approximately 20X coverage. In the authors' own workflow: Sequencing errors were corrected by clustering, and CDR3s were annotated against IMGT so that V, D and J genes could be assigned. Downstream analyses used only productive TCRbeta rearrangements and left out out-of-frame or stop-codon sequences. Clonality was calculated as one minus the Shannon entropy normalized by the log of the number of unique productive sequences. Fisher's exact test with Benjamini-Hochberg correction, using a cutoff of adjusted p below 0.01, was how clones that differed between time points or between blood and tumor were identified. Entries here come from immuneACCESS through TCRdb and include only in-frame sequences with V and J called. Some clones fail to appear in such tables; in the studies checked, an unresolved V gene covers under half of the shortfall, and the cause of the remainder is unknown. V, J and clone size are taken as reported in that table, and D and trimming were inferred from the DNA itself. The sample records roughly 110,000 clones, about 91% of which are singletons. The ten largest clones capture around 4% of the sample.

On this clone itself: Its antigen remains unidentified. Qualities for individual bases were not recorded, and no much larger clone is one base off.

The sample in question was PBMCs, obtained around atezolizumab (anti-PD-L1) treatment. The origin of this receptor is a man aged 55 to 70 with urothelial cancer.

The DNA is TGTGCCAGCAGTTTAGATAAGGGGGATACGCAGTATTTT. The translation is CASSLDKGDTQYF. Recombination connected TRBV27 to TRBJ2-3; TRBD1 is possibly the D segment (5 matching bases). V loses 2 bases, J loses 6 bases, and the germline ends lie 9 bases apart. Per the germline V gene (reference sequence), MNHEY is the CDR1 and SMNVEV is the CDR2. Reading from cysteine to phenylalanine, the CDR3 counts 13 amino acids. This entry keeps only the CDR3 DNA: 39 bases, framed from base 1.